The 5 T cell receptor beta chains below all came from one sample that was sequenced in a study of response to subunit inactivated influenza vaccine. In TCRdb, the RT-PCR reads were re-called with MiXCR into one record per CDR3 protein. The sample has around 170,000 distinct CDR3 sequences; roughly a tenth are singletons. The material was CD8+ T cells sorted from PBMCs, obtained less than 30 months after vaccination. The source is a man between 50 and 70 years old who received an inactivated influenza vaccine.

This clonotype was detected a few times. The gene calls are TRBV20-1 and TRBJ2-7; D not resolved. Germline V lookup: CDR1 DFQATT, CDR2 SNEGSKA (reference sequence). CDR3 length: 10 residues. Trimming cost V 5 bases and J 3 bases, with 5 bases left between them. The CDR3 loop reads CSAGDYEQYF. CDR3 nucleotides: TGCAGTGCTGGGGACTACGAGCAGTACTTC.

This clonotype occurred many times. The chain links TRBV15 to TRBJ2-2; D unresolved. The V end lost 3 bases, the J end lost 4 bases, and 12 bases lay between the germline ends. CDR1 is LNHNV and CDR2 is YYDKDF in the germline V gene (reference sequence). This CDR3 contains 15 residues. The CDR3 DNA is TGTGCCACCAGCAGTAAAGGGCGGTTCACCGGGGAGCTGTTTTTT. Protein product: CATSSKGRFTGELFF.

This clonotype was seen at least ten times. The chain is built from TRBV5-1 and TRBJ2-5; no definite D call. Germline CDR1 is SGHRS and CDR2 is YFSETQ. V lost 1 base to trimming and J lost 1 base, with 11 bases between them. CDR3 length: 15 amino acids. The CDR3 sequence is CASSLLLAGQETQYF. CDR3 nucleotide sequence: TGCGCCAGCAGCTTGCTATTAGCCGGCCAAGAGACCCAGTACTTC.

This chain joins TRBV6-1 and TRBJ2-1; 11 positions agree with TRBD2. V was clipped by 2 bases and J by 2 bases; unmatched bases: 8. The CDR3 contains 18 residues. Germline values: CDR1 MNHNS, CDR2 SASEGT. The CDR3: CASSELISGRATYNEQFF. CDR3 coding DNA: TGTGCCAGCAGTGAACTCATTAGCGGGAGGGCCACCTACAATGAGCAGTTCTTC.

On this clonotype: The junction departs from the called germline gene at one end, perhaps through a read error. The chain recombines TRBV25-1 with TRBJ2-2; TRBD1 matches at 7 bases. Germline V gene data show CDR1 as MGHDK and CDR2 as SYGVNS. The CDR3 is 13 residues long. The CDR3, as DNA: TGTGCCAGCAGTGAATATGGGGCAGGGGGGCTGTTTTTT. Translating gives CASSEYGAGGLFF.